The source of this T cell receptor beta chain is a study of cytomegalovirus exposure and HLA in healthy donors. In the study overall: The early release's HLA-typed donors yielded approximately 85 million unique TCRs. Study observations and caveats: Within the data, a cluster of highly shared sequence variants was likely a sequencing artifact. In an earlier analysis, productive rearrangement rates for most beta V segments clustered near 87% or 30%.

For this clone: Its specificity is not known.

CDR1 and CDR2 (germline): MNHNS, SASEGT. The CDR3 has 14 residues. The germline V and J ends were trimmed by 6 bases and 0 bases, with 8 bases remaining between them. The study ran its PCR with 60 Vbeta and 13 Jbeta primers. Repertoires were generated with immunoSEQ multiplex PCR, while TCRdb's copy carries only in-frame clones and drops some. The sample includes roughly 100,000 clones, more than 55% of them seen just once. This sequence originates from a woman aged 50 to 65 in good health and CMV-seropositive. This chain joins TRBV6-1 and TRBJ1-4; the D is unclear. The sample consisted of PBMCs. The CDR3 is CASSPYATNEKLFF. CDR3 nucleotide sequence: TGTGCCAGCAGCCCTTATGCAACTAATGAAAAACTGTTTTTT.